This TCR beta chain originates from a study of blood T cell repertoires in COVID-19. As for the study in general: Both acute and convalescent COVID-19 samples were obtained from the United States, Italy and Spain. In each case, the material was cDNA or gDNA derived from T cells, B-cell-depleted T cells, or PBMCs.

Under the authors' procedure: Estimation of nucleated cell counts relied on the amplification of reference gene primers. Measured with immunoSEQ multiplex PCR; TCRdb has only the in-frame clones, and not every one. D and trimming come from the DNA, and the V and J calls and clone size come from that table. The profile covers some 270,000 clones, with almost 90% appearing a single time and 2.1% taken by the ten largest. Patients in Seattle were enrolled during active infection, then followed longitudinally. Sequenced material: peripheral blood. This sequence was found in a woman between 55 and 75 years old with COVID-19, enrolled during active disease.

In nucleotides, the CDR3 is TGCAGTGCTAGCGGTGGCACTGAAGCTTTCTTT. It translates to CSASGGTEAFF. V usage is TRBV20-1 and J usage is TRBJ1-1; no clear D. This CDR3 has 11 residues. Trimming shortened V by 3 bases and J by 4 bases, and 6 bases separated the two germline ends. Per the germline V gene, CDR1 is DFQATT and CDR2 is SNEGSKA (reference sequence).